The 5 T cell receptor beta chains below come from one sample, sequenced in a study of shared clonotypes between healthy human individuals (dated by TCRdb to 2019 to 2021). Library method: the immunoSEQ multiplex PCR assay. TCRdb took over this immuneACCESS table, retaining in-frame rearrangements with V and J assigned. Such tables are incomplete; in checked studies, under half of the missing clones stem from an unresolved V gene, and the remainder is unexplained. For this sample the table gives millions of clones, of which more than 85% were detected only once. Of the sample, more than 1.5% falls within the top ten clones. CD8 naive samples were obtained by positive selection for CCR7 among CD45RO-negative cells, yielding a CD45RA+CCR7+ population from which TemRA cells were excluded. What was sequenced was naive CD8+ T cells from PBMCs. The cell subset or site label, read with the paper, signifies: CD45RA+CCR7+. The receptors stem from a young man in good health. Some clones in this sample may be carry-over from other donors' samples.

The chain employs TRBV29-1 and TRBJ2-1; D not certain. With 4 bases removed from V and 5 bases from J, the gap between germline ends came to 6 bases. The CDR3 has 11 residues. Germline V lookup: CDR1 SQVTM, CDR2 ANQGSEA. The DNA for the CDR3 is TGCAGCGTTGTTGACGACAATGAGCAGTTCTTC. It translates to CSVVDDNEQFF.

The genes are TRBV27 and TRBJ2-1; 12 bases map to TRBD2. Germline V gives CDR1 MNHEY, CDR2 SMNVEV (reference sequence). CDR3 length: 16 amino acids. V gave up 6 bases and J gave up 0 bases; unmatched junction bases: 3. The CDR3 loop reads CASRVTSGGSYNEQFF. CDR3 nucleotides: TGTGCCAGCAGAGTGACTAGCGGGGGCTCCTACAATGAGCAGTTCTTC.

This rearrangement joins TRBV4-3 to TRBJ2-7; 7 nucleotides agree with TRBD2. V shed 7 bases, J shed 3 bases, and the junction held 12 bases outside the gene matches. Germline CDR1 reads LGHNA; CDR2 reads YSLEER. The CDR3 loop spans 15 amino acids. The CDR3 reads CASTPSWGGGYEQYF. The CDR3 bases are TGCGCCAGCACCCCCTCTTGGGGGGGAGGCTACGAGCAGTACTTC.

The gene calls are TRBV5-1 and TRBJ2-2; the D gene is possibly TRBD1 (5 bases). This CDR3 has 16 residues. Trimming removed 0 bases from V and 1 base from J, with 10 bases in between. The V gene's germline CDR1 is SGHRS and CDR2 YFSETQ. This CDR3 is CASSLESGWNTGELFF. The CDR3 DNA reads TGCGCCAGCAGCTTGGAGTCAGGGTGGAACACCGGGGAGCTGTTTTTT.

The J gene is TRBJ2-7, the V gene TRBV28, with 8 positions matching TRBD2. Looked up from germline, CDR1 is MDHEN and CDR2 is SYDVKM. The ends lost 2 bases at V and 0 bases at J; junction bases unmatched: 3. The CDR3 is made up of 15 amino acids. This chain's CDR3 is CASSLDSGGSYEQYF. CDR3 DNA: TGTGCCAGCAGTTTAGACAGCGGGGGCTCCTACGAGCAGTACTTC.